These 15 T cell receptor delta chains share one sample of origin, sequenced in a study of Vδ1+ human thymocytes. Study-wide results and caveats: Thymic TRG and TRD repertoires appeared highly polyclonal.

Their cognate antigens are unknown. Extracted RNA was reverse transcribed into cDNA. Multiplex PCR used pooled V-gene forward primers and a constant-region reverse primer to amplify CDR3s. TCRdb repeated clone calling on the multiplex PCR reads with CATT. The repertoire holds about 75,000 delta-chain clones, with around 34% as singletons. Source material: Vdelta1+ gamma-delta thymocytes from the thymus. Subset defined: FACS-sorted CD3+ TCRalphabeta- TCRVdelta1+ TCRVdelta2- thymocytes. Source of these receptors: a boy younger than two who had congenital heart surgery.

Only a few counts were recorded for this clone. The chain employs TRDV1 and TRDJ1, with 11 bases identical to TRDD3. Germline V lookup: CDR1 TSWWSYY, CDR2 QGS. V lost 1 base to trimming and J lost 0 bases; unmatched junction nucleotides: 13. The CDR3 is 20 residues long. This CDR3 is CALGEPPSSGGYADTDKLIF. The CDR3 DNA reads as TGTGCTCTTGGGGAACCGCCTTCCAGTGGGGGATACGCCGACACCGATAAACTCATCTTT.

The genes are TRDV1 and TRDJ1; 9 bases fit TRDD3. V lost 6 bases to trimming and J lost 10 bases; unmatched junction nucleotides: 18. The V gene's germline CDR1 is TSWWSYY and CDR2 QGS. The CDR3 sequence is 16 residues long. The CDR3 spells CALGGALPGGLVGLIF. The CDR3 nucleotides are TGTGCTCTTGGAGGGGCCCTACCTGGGGGATTGGTGGGACTCATCTTT.

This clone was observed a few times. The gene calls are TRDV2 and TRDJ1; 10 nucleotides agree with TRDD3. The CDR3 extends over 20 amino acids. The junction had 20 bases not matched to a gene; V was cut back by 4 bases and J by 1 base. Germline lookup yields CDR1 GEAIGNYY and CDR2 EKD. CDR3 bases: TGTGCCTGTGAGATGGTTGGGGGATACTATCCGACACATGGCACCGATAAACTCATCTTT. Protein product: CACEMVGGYYPTHGTDKLIF.

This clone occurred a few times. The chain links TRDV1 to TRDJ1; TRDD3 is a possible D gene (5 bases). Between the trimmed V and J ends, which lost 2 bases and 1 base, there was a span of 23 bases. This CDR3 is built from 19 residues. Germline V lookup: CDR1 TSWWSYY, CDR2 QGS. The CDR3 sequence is CALGEGPCRATGTTDKLIF. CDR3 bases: TGTGCTCTTGGGGAAGGGCCATGCCGGGCCACTGGTACCACCGATAAACTCATCTTT.

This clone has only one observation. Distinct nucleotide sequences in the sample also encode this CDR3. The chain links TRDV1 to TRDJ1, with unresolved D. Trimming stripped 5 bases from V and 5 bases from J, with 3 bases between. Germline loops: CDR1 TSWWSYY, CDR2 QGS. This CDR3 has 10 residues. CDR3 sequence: CALGPDKLIF. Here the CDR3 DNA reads TGTGCTCTTGGGCCGGATAAACTCATCTTT.

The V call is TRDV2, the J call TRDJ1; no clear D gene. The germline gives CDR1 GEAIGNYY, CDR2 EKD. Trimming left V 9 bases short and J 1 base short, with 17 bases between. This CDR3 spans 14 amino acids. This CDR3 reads CATGPPRATDKLIF. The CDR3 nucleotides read TGTGCCACCGGTCCCCCCCGGGCCACCGATAAACTCATCTTT.

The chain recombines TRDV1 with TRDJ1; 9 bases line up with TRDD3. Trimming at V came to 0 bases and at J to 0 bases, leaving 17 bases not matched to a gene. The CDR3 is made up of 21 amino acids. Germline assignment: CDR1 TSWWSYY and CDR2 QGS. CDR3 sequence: CALGELLPRPSGGSYTDKLIF. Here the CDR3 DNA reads TGTGCTCTTGGGGAACTACTCCCTCGCCCATCTGGGGGATCCTACACCGATAAACTCATCTTT.

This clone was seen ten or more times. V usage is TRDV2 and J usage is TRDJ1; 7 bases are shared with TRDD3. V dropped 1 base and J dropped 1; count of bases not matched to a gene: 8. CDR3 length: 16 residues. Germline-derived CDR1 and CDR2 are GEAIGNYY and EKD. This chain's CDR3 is CACDTAGGVFTDKLIF. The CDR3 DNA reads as TGTGCCTGTGACACGGCTGGGGGCGTTTTCACCGATAAACTCATCTTT.

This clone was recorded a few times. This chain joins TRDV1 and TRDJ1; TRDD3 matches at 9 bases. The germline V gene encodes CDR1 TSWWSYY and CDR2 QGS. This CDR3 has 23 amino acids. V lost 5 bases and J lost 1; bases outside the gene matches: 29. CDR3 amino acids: CALGTDQDTPVCWGITGTDKLIF. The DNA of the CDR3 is TGTGCTCTTGGGACGGATCAAGATACTCCCGTATGCTGGGGGATTACTGGCACCGATAAACTCATCTTT.

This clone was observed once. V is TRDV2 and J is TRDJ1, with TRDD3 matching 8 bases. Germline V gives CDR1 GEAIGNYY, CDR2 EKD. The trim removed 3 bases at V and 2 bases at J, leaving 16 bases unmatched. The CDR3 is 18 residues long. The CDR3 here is CACDPTWRDTRWTDKLIF. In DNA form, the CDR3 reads TGTGCCTGTGACCCAACTTGGCGGGATACGCGTTGGACCGATAAACTCATCTTT.

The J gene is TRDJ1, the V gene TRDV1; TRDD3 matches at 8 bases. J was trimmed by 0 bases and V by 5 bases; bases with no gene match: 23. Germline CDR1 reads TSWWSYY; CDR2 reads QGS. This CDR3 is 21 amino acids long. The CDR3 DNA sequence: TGTGCTCTTGGGAACCGAGGTAAACCTACGACCTACTGGGGGGACACCGATAAACTCATCTTT. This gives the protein CALGNRGKPTTYWGDTDKLIF.

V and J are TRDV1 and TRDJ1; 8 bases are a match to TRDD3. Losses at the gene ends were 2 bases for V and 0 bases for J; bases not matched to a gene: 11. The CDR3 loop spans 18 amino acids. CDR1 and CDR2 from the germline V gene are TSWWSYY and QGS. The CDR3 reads CALGEARGGFTYTDKLIF. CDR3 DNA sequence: TGTGCTCTTGGGGAAGCCCGTGGGGGATTTACATACACCGATAAACTCATCTTT.

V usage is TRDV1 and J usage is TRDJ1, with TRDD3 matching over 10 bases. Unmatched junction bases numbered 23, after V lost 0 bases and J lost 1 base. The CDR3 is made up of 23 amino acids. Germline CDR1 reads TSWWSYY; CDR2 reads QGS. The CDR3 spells CALGELVTAFAIVGGYFTDKLIF. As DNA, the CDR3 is TGTGCTCTTGGGGAACTTGTTACGGCCTTCGCGATCGTTGGGGGATACTTCACCGATAAACTCATCTTT.

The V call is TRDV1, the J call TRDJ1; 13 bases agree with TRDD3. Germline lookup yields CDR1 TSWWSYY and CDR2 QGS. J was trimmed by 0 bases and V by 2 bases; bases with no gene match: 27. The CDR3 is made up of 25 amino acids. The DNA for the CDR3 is TGTGCTCTTGGGGAATTTGTCGAGTCCTACCCCAATACTGGGGGATACGCTGCTTACACCGATAAACTCATCTTT. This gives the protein CALGEFVESYPNTGGYAAYTDKLIF.

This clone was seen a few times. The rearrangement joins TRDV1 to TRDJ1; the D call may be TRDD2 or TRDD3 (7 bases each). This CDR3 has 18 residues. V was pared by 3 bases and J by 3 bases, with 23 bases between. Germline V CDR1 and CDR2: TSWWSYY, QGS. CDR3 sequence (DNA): TGTGCTCTTGGGGACCATTCCTACCGCCTGGGGGTTCCCGATAAACTCATCTTT. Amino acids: CALGDHSYRLGVPDKLIF.